The 11 T cell receptor beta chains below come from one sample, sequenced in a study of cytomegalovirus exposure and HLA in healthy donors. Both 60 Vbeta primers and 13 Jbeta primers went into the PCR. Profiling relied on immunoSEQ multiplex PCR, and the TCRdb table lists in-frame clones only, not all of them. This sample yields about 70,000 clones, of which around 68% are seen a single time; approximately 10% belongs to the top ten. What was sequenced was PBMCs. These receptors came from a woman in her 30s in good health and CMV-seronegative.

This chain joins TRBV7-3 and TRBJ1-2, with a weak D call TRBD1 (6 bases). The CDR3 is 15 residues long. V was clipped by 5 bases and J by 4 bases, with 17 bases between them. Germline V gives CDR1 SGHTA, CDR2 FQGTGA. The CDR3 bases are TGTGCCAGCAGCGCGGCGGGGGGGCGCCCCTATGGCTACACCTTC. This encodes CASSAAGGRPYGYTF.

The chain carries TRBV30 and TRBJ1-6, with a tentative D call TRBD1 (5 bases). V lost 2 bases and J lost 7, with 12 bases in between. From germline, CDR1 is GTSNPN and CDR2 SVGIG (reference sequence). CDR3 size: 14 residues. In DNA, the CDR3 is TGTGCCTGGAGTACAGGACGGCCAAATTCACCCCTCCACTTT. Protein: CAWSTGRPNSPLHF.

The chain joins TRBV2 to TRBJ2-7, with D possibly TRBD1 on 5 matching bases. CDR1 is SNHLY and CDR2 is FYNNEI in the germline V gene. V was pared by 4 bases and J by 2 bases, with 9 bases between. This CDR3 is built from 13 residues. For the CDR3, the DNA is TGTGCCAGCAGTGGACAGCAGACCTACGAGCAGTACTTC. Its protein product is CASSGQQTYEQYF.

This chain connects TRBV5-6 to TRBJ2-6; no definite D call. This CDR3 is 15 amino acids long. With 2 bases removed from V and 3 bases from J, the gap between germline ends came to 9 bases. Germline V gene lookup returns CDR1 SGHDT and CDR2 YYEEEE. The CDR3 DNA reads as TGTGCCAGCAGCTTCTTCTCCTTTGGGGCCAACGTCCTGACTTTC. Amino acids: CASSFFSFGANVLTF.

The CDR3 DNA is TGCGCCAGCAGCCAAGTGAGGGGGACCCTAGGCAATCAGCCCCAGCATTTT. Translated: CASSQVRGTLGNQPQHF. The genes are TRBV4-1 and TRBJ1-5, with D perhaps matching TRBD1 (6 bases). CDR3 length: 17 residues. CDR1 is MGHRA and CDR2 is YSYEKL in the germline V gene. V gave up 1 base and J gave up 2 bases, with 15 bases separating them.

This chain joins TRBV7-2 and TRBJ1-1, with a tentative D call TRBD1 (6 bases). This CDR3 comprises 14 residues. Germline lookup yields CDR1 SGHTA and CDR2 FQGNSA. V lost 4 bases and J 0 bases, leaving 9 bases between the germline ends. The CDR3 sequence: CASSWNRVNTEAFF. CDR3 DNA: TGTGCCAGCAGCTGGAACAGGGTGAACACTGAAGCTTTCTTT.

This clone was seen a single time. The rearrangement uses TRBV6-5 and TRBJ2-7; 7 bases align to TRBD1. Trimming removed 2 bases from V and 4 bases from J; junction bases left unmatched: 5. The V gene's germline CDR1 is MNHEY and CDR2 SVGAGI. The CDR3 totals 14 residues. CDR3 residues: CASSYAHRGYEQYF. CDR3 nucleotide sequence: TGTGCCAGCAGTTACGCACACAGGGGTTACGAGCAGTACTTC.

J is TRBJ1-6 and V is TRBV28, with a weak D call TRBD1 (6 bases). V was cut by 2 bases and J by 17 bases, with 22 bases left in between. This CDR3 has 15 residues. Germline V gives CDR1 MDHEN, CDR2 SYDVKM. CDR3 region: CASSLPGQGSFFFHF. CDR3 DNA: TGTGCCAGCAGTTTACCTGGTCAGGGGTCGTTCTTTTTCCACTTT.

The chain combines TRBV30 with TRBJ2-7; unclear D gene. Between the trimmed V and J ends, which lost 4 bases and 6 bases, there was a span of 10 bases. CDR1 GTSNPN and CDR2 SVGIG come from the germline V gene (reference sequence). CDR3 length: 11 residues. The CDR3 DNA reads as TGTGCCTGGATGTCCGGGTTCGAGCAGTACTTC. Encoded protein: CAWMSGFEQYF. The full variable domain, rest sourced from reference TRBV30 and TRBJ2-7, is SQTIHQWPATLVQPVGSPLSLECTVEGTSNPNLYWYRQAAGRGLQLLFYSVGIGQISSEVPQNLSASRPQDRQFILSSKKLLLSDSGFYLCAWMSGFEQYFGPGTRLTVT.

In its sample, this clone was seen once. The chain recombines TRBV13 with TRBJ1-4; D possibly corresponds to TRBD1 (6 bases). Germline CDR1 PRHDT, CDR2 FYEKMQ (reference sequence). The CDR3 has 15 amino acids. The V and J ends lost 3 bases and 2 bases respectively, with 10 bases between them. CDR3 residues: CASSFQGFTNEKLFF. The CDR3 DNA follows: TGTGCCAGCAGCTTCCAGGGGTTTACTAATGAAAAACTGTTTTTT.

V usage is TRBV4-1 and J usage is TRBJ2-7, with D possibly being TRBD1 (6 bases). With 1 base removed from V and 6 bases from J, the gap between germline ends came to 13 bases. The CDR3 is made up of 14 amino acids. Per germline, CDR1 MGHRA and CDR2 YSYEKL. The CDR3 DNA reads TGCGCCAGCAGCCAAGTAACAGGGATTGGCGAGCAGTACTTC. Its protein is CASSQVTGIGEQYF.